The clone carrying this T cell receptor (beta chain) was picked up a small number of times. The antigen is unknown. Isolated RNA was reverse transcribed into cDNA used as the sequencing template. Clones were sequenced by immunoSEQ multiplex PCR, and TCRdb holds only the in-frame ones, with some missing. The table lists approximately 180,000 clones, 50% to 70% of them singletons, with about 15% in the top ten. This record belongs to a study of CD8+ T cells in alopecia areata. Study details: Twice a day, 5 to 10 mg of oral tofacitinib was administered to treated patients. It was 6 to 18 months of tofacitinib, and then there were 6 months off drug.

Per the germline V gene, CDR1 is MNHNS and CDR2 is SASEGT. Trimming shortened V by 9 bases and J by 0 bases, and 8 bases separated the two germline ends. The CDR3 loop spans 13 amino acids. Whole-study findings and limits: Resident alphabeta T cells of normal skin are also sequenced in scalp samples.

PBMCs provided sorted CD4+ and CD8+ T cells. This rearrangement joins TRBV6-1 to TRBJ2-2; the D gene is possibly TRBD1 (5 bases). The receptor comes from a human donor with alopecia areata. The source material was CD4+ T cells sorted from blood, sampled at week 0. Written as DNA, the CDR3 is TGTGCCAGTTGGACATCGAACACCGGGGAGCTGTTTTTT. Its translation is CASWTSNTGELFF.